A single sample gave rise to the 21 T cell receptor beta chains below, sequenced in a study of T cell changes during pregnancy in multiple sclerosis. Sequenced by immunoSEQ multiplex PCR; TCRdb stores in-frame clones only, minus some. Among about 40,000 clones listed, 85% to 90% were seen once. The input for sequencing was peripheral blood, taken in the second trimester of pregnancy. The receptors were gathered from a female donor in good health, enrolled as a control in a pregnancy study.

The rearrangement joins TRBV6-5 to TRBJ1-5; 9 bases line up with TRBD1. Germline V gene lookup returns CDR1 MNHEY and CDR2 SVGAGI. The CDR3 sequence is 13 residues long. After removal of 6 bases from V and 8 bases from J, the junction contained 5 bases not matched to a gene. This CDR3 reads CASRNRGPEPQHF. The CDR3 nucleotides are TGTGCCAGCAGAAACAGGGGGCCGGAGCCCCAGCATTTT.

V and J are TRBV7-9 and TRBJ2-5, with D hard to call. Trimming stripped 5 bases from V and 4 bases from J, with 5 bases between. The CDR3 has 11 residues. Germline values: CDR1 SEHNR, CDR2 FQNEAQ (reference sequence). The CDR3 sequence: CASSPLETQYF. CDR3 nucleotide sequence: TGTGCCAGCAGCCCTCTAGAGACCCAGTACTTC.

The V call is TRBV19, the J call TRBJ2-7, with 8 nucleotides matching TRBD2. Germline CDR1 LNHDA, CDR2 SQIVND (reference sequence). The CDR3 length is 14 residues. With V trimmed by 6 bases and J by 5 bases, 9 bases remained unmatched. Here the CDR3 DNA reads TGTGCCAGTAGAATGGCGGGGGGAACGAACGAGCAGTACTTC. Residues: CASRMAGGTNEQYF.

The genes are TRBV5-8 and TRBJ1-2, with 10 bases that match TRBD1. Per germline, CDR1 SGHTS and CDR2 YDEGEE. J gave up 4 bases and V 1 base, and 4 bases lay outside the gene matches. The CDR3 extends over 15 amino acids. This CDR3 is CASSLYGTGAYGYTF. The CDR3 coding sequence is TGTGCCAGCAGCTTGTACGGGACAGGGGCCTATGGCTACACCTTC.

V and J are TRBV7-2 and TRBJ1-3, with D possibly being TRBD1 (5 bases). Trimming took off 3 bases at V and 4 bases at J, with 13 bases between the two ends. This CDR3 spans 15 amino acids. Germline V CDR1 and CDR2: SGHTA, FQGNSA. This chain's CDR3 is CASSLLSGAGNTIYF. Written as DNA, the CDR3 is TGTGCCAGCAGCTTGTTAAGTGGGGCAGGAAACACCATATATTTT.

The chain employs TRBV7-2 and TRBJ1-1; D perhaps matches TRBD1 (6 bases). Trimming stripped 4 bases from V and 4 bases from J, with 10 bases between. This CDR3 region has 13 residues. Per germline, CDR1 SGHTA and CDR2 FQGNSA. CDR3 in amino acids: CASSSQGSTEAFF. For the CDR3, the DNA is TGTGCCAGCAGCTCACAGGGCAGCACTGAAGCTTTCTTT.

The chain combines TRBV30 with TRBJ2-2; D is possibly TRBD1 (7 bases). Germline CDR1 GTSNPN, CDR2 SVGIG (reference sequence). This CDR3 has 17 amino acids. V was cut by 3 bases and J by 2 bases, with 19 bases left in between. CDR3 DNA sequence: TGTGCCTGGAGCCCGTTCAGGGGGGCTACAAACACCGGGGAGCTGTTTTTT. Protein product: CAWSPFRGATNTGELFF.

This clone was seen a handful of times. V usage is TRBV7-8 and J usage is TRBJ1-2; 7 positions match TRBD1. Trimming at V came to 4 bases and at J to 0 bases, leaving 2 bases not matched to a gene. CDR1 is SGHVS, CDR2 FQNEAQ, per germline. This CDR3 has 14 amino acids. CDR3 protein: CASSWDSPNYGYTF. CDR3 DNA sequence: TGTGCCAGCAGCTGGGACAGTCCTAACTATGGCTACACCTTC. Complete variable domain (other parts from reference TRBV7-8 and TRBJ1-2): GAGVSQSPRYKVAKRGQDVALRCDPISGHVSLFWYQQALGQGPEFLTYFQNEAQLDKSGLPSDRFFAERPEGSVSTLKIQRTQQEDSAVYLCASSWDSPNYGYTFGSGTRLTVV.

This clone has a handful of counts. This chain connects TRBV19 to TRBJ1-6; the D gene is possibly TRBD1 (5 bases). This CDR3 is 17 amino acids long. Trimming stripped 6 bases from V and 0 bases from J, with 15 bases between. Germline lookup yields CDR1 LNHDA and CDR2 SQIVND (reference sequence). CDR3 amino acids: CASRSGEWSSYNSPLHF. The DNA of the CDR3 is TGTGCCAGTAGATCGGGGGAGTGGAGCTCCTATAATTCACCCCTCCACTTT.

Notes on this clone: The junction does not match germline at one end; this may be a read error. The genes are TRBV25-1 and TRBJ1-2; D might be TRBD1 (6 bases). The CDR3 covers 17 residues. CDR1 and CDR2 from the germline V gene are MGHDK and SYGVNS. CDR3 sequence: CVSSATTTGKANYGYTF. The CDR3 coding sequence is TGTGTCAGCAGTGCAACGACTACAGGGAAAGCTAACTATGGCTACACCTTC.

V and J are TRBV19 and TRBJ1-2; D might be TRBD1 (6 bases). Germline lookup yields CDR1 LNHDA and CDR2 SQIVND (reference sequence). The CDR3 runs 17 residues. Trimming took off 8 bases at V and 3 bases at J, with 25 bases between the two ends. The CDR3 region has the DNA TGTGCCAGTGTAGGTTCGAGAGGACAGCCGGGCCACTATGGCTACACCTTC. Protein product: CASVGSRGQPGHYGYTF.

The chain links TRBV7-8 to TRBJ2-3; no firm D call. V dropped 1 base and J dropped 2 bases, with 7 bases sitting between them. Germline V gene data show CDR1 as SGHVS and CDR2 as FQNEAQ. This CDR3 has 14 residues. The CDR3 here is CASSLVVDTDTQYF. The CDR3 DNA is TGTGCCAGCAGCTTAGTCGTAGACACAGATACGCAGTATTTT.

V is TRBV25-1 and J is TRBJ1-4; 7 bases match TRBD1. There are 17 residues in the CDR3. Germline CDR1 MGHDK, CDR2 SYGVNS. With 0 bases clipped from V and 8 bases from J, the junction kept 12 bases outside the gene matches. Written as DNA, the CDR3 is TGTGCCAGCAGTGAATATAGGGGGCAGGGGCCCGGGGAAAAACTGTTTTTT. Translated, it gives CASSEYRGQGPGEKLFF.

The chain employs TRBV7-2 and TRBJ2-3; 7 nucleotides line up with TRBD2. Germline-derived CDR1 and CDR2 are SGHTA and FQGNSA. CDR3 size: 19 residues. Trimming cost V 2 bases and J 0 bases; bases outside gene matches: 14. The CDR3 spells CASSLWGRLADSSTDTQYF. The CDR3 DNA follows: TGTGCCAGCAGCTTATGGGGTCGTCTAGCGGATTCTAGCACAGATACGCAGTATTTT. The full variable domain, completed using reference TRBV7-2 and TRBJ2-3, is GAGVSQSPSNKVTEKGKDVELRCDPISGHTALYWYRQSLGQGLEFLIYFQGNSAPDKSGLPSDRFSAERTGGSVSTLTIQRTQQEDSAVYLCASSLWGRLADSSTDTQYFGPGTRLTVL.

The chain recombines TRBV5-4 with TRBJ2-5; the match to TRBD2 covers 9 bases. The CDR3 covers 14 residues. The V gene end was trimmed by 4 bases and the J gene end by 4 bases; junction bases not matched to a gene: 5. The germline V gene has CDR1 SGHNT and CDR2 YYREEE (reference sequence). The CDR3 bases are TGTGCCAGCAGCCTGGGGACTAGCCCAGAGACCCAGTACTTC. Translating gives CASSLGTSPETQYF.

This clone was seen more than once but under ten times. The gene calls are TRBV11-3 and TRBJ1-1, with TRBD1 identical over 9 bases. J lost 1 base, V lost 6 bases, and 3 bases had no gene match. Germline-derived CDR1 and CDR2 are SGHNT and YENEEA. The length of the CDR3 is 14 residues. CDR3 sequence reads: CASSQGQGNTEAFF. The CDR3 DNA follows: TGTGCCAGCAGTCAGGGACAGGGGAACACTGAAGCTTTCTTT.

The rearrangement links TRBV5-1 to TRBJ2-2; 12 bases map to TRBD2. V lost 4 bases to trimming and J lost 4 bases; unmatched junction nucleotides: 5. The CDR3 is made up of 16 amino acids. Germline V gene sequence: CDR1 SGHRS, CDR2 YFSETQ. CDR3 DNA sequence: TGCGCCAGCAGCCCTAGCGGGAGGGGGAGCACCGGGGAGCTGTTTTTT. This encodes CASSPSGRGSTGELFF.

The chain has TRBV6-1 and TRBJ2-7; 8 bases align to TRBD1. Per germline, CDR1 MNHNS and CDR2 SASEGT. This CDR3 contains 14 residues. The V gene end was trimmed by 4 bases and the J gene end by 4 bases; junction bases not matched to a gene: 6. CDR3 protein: CASSGQGPRYEQYF. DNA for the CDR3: TGTGCCAGCAGTGGACAGGGGCCCCGATACGAGCAGTACTTC.

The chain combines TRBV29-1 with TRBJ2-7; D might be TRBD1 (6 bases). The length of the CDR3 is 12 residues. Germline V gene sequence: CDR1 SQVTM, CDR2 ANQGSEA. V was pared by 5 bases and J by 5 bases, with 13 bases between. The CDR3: CSVWQGSNEQYF. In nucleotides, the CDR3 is TGCAGCGTTTGGCAGGGGTCCAACGAGCAGTACTTC.

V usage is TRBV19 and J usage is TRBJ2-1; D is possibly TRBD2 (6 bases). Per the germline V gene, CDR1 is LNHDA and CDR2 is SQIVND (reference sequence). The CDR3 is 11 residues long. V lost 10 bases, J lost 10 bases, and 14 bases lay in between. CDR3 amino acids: CATSLGGEQFF. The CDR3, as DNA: TGTGCCACCTCCCTTGGAGGGGAGCAGTTCTTC.

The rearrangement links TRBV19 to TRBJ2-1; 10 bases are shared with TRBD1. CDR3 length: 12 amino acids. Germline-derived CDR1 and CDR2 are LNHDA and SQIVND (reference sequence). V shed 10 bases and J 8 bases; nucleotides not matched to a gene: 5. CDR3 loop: CAMGTGDDEQFF. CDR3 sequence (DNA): TGTGCCATGGGGACAGGGGATGATGAGCAGTTCTTC.